This T cell receptor beta chain was sequenced for a study of Graves' ophthalmopathy and Graves' hyperthyroidism. At least ten counts were recorded for this clonotype. Its antigen remains unknown. Study-wide results and limits: Distinction of ophthalmopathy from stable hyperthyroidism by a 13-signature model reached approximately 89% sensitivity and 75% to 84% specificity. Prediction of ophthalmopathy progression reached roughly 70% sensitivity and about 72% specificity. Blood repertoires reportedly contained most expanded thyroid clonotypes above 0.001 frequency.

Amplification of TCR beta CDR3 regions used RNA transcripts. Second-round multiplex PCR came after a first-round RT-PCR that employed HTBI primers. One entry per CDR3 protein, called by TCRdb with MiXCR from the multiplex PCR reads. Of some 170,000 distinct CDR3 sequences listed, 39% are singletons. Per the germline V gene, CDR1 is SGHRS and CDR2 is YFSETQ. V lost 1 base and J lost 6, with 16 bases in between. The CDR3 is 15 amino acids. V is TRBV5-1 and J is TRBJ1-2; a possible D gene is TRBD1 (6 bases). Input material: peripheral blood. The sequence came from a man younger than 40 with Graves' ophthalmopathy. The DNA for the CDR3 is TGCGCCAGCAGCTTGACCCCCGGGGGCAAGGATGGCTACACCTTC. Amino acid sequence: CASSLTPGGKDGYTF.